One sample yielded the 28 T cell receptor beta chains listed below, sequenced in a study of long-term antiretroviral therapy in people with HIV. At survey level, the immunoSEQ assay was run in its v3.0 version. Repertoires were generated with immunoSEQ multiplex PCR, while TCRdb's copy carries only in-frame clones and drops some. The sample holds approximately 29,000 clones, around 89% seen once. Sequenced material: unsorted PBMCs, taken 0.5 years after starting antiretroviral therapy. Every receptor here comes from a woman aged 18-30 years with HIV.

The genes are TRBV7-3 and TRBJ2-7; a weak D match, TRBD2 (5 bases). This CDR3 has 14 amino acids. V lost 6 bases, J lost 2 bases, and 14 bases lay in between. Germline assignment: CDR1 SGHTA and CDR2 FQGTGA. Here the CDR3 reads CASSSVRAAYEQYF. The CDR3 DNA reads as TGTGCCAGCAGTAGTGTGAGAGCGGCCTACGAGCAGTACTTC.

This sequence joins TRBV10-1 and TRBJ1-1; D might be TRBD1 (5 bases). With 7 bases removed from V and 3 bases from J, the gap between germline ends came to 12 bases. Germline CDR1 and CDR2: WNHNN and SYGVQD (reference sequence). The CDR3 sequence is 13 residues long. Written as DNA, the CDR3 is TGCGCCAGCAAGGCAGGGATGTACACTGAAGCTTTCTTT. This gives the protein CASKAGMYTEAFF.

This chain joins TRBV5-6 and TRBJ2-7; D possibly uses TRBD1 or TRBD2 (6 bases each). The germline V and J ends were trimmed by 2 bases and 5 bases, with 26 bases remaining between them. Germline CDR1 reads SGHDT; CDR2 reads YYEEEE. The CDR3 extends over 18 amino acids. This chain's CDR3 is CASSLEGGWRRGVDEQYF. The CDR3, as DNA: TGTGCCAGCAGCTTAGAGGGGGGTTGGCGGCGCGGGGTGGACGAGCAGTACTTC.

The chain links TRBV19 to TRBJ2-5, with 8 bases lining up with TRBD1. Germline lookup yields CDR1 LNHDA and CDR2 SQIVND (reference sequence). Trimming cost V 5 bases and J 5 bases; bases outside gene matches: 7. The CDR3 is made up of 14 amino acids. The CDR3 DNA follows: TGTGCCAGTAGTCCTCGGACAGGGATGGAGACCCAGTACTTC. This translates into CASSPRTGMETQYF.

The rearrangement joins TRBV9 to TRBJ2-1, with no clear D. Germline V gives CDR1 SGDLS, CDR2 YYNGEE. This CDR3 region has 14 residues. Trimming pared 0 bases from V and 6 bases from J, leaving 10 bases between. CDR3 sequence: CASSVAENRNEQFF. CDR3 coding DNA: TGTGCCAGCAGCGTAGCCGAGAATCGCAATGAGCAGTTCTTC.

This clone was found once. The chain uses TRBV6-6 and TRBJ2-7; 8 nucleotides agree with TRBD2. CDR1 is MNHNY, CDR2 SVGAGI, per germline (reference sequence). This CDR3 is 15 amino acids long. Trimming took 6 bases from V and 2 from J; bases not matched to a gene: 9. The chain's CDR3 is CASSSPGTSTYEQYF. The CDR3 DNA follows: TGTGCCAGCAGCTCCCCCGGGACTAGTACCTACGAGCAGTACTTC.

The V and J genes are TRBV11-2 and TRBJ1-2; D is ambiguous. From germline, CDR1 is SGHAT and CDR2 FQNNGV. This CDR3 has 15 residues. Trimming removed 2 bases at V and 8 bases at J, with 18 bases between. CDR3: CASSLTTAGPGGYTF. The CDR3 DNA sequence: TGTGCCAGCAGCTTAACGACGGCGGGCCCGGGGGGCTACACCTTC.

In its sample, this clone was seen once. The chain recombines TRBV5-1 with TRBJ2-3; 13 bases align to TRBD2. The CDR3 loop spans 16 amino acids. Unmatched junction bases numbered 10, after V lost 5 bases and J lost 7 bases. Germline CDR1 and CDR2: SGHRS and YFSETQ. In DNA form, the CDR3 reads TGCGCCAGCAGTCGTGGACTAGCGGGAGTAGTAAATACGCAGTATTTT. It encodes CASSRGLAGVVNTQYF.

CDR3 amino acids: CASSQLAGGYEQYF. As DNA, the CDR3 is TGTGCCAGCAGCCAGCTAGCGGGAGGTTACGAGCAGTACTTC. The J gene is TRBJ2-7, the V gene TRBV14, with 11 bases identical to TRBD2. Germline V gives CDR1 SGHDN, CDR2 FVKESK. Trimming took 3 bases from V and 4 from J; bases not matched to a gene: 2. The CDR3 length is 14 residues.

The CDR3 coding sequence is TGTGCCAGCGATCGCCCCATACCCACCGGGGAGCTGTTTTTT. Residues: CASDRPIPTGELFF. This chain uses TRBV6-4 with TRBJ2-2; D uncertain. The V end was cut by 8 bases, the J end by 4 bases, with 14 bases between. The germline V gene encodes CDR1 MRHNA and CDR2 SNTAGT. This CDR3 region has 14 residues.

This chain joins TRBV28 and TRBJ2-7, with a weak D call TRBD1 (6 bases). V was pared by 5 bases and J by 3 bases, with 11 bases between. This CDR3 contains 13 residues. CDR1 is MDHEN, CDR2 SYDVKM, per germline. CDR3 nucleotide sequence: TGTGCCAGCAGTCGGACAGATTTCTACGAGCAGTACTTC. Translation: CASSRTDFYEQYF.

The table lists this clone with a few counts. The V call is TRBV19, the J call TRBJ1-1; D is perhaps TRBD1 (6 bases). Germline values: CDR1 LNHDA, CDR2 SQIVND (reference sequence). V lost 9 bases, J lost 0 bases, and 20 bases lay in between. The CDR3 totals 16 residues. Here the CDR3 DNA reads TGTGCCAGCCAGGCGGTGGGGGGCCGCATGAACACTGAAGCTTTCTTT. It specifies CASQAVGGRMNTEAFF.

The CDR3 reads CASSSGGGGFYEQYF. Written as DNA, the CDR3 is TGTGCCAGCAGCTCCGGGGGAGGCGGGTTCTACGAGCAGTACTTC. The V gene is TRBV7-8, the J gene TRBJ2-7, with D perhaps TRBD2 (6 bases). Trimming removed 4 bases from V and 3 bases from J, with 16 bases in between. The germline CDR1 and CDR2 sequences are SGHVS and FQNEAQ. This CDR3 spans 15 amino acids. Together with reference TRBV7-8 and TRBJ2-7, the CDR3 gives the full variable domain: GAGVSQSPRYKVAKRGQDVALRCDPISGHVSLFWYQQALGQGPEFLTYFQNEAQLDKSGLPSDRFFAERPEGSVSTLKIQRTQQEDSAVYLCASSSGGGGFYEQYFGPGTRLTVT.

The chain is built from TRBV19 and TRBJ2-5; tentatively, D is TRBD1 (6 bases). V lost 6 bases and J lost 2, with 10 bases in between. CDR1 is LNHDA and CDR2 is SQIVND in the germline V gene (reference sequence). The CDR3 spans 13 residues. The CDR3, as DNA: TGTGCCAGTAGAATCAGGGGTCAAGAGACCCAGTACTTC. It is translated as CASRIRGQETQYF.

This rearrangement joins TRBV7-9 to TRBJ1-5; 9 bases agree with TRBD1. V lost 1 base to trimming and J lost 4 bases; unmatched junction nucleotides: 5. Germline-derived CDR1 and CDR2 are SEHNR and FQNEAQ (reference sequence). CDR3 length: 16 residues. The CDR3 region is CASSLDVTGGNQPQHF. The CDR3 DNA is TGTGCCAGCAGCTTAGATGTGACAGGGGGAAATCAGCCCCAGCATTTT.

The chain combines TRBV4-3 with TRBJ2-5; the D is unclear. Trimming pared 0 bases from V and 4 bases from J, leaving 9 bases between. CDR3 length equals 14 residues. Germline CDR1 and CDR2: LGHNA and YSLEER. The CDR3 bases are TGCGCCAGCAGCCAAGATCAGGCCGGAGAGACCCAGTACTTC. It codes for CASSQDQAGETQYF.

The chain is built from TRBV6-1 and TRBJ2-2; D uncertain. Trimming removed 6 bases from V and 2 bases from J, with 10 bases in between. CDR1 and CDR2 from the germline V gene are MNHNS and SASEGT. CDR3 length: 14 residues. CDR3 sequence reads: CASSYSVNTGELFF. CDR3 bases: TGTGCCAGCAGCTACAGTGTCAACACCGGGGAGCTGTTTTTT.

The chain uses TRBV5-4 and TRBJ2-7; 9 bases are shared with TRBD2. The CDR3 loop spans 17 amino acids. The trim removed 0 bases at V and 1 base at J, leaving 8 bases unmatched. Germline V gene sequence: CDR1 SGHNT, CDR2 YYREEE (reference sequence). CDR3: CASSLDSSGSISYEQYF. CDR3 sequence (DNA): TGTGCCAGCAGCTTGGATAGTAGCGGGAGCATTTCCTACGAGCAGTACTTC.

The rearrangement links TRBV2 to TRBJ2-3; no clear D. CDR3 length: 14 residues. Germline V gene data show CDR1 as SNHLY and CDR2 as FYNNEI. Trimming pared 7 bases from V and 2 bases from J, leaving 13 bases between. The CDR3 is CASNPRLITDTQYF. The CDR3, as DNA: TGTGCCAGCAATCCGCGCCTTATCACAGATACGCAGTATTTT.

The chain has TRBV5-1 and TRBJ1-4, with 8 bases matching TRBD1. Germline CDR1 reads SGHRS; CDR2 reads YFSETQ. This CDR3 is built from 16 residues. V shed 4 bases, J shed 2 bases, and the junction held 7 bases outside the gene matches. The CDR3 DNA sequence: TGCGCCAGCAGCACCGGACAGGGAACCACTAATGAAAAACTGTTTTTT. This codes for CASSTGQGTTNEKLFF.

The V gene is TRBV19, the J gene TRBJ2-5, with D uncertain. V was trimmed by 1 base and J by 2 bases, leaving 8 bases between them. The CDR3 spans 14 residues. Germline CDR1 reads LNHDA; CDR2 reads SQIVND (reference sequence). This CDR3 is CASSIVGNQETQYF. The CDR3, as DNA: TGTGCCAGTAGTATAGTAGGCAATCAAGAGACCCAGTACTTC.

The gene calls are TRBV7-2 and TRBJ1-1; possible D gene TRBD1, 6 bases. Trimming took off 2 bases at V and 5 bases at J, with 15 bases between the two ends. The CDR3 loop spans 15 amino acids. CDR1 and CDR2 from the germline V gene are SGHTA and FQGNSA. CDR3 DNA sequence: TGTGCCAGCAGCTTAAATTGGGGGGCCGGGACTGAAGCTTTCTTT. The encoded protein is CASSLNWGAGTEAFF. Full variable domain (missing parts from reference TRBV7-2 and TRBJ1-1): GAGVSQSPSNKVTEKGKDVELRCDPISGHTALYWYRQSLGQGLEFLIYFQGNSAPDKSGLPSDRFSAERTGGSVSTLTIQRTQQEDSAVYLCASSLNWGAGTEAFFGQGTRLTVV.

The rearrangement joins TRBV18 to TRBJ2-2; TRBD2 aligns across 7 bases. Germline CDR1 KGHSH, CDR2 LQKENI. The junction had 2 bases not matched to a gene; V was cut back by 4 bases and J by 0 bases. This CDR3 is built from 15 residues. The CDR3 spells CASSLGLANTGELFF. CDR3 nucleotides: TGTGCCAGCTCACTTGGACTAGCGAACACCGGGGAGCTGTTTTTT. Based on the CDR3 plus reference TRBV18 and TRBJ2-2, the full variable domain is NAGVMQNPRHLVRRRGQEARLRCSPMKGHSHVYWYRQLPEEGLKFMVYLQKENIIDESGMPKERFSAEFPKEGPSILRIQQVVRGDSAAYFCASSLGLANTGELFFGEGSRLTVL.

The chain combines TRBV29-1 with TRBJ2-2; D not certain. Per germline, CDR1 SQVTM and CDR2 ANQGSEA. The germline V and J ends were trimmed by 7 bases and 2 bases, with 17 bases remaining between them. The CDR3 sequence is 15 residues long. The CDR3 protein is CSAGGWATNTGELFF. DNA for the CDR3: TGCAGCGCCGGTGGATGGGCCACTAACACCGGGGAGCTGTTTTTT.

As DNA, the CDR3 is TGTGCCAGCAGCCTCACAGGGTATACCGGGGAGCTGTTTTTT. Its translation is CASSLTGYTGELFF. The rearrangement links TRBV2 to TRBJ2-2, with D possibly TRBD1 on 6 matching bases. This CDR3 spans 14 amino acids. Looked up from germline, CDR1 is SNHLY and CDR2 is FYNNEI. Between the trimmed V and J ends, which lost 6 bases and 5 bases, there was a span of 13 bases.

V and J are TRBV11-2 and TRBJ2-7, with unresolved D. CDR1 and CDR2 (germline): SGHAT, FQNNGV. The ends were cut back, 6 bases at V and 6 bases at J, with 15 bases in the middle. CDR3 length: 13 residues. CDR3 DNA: TGTGCCAGCAGTCAACCAGGTCCGGGCGAGCAGTACTTC. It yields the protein CASSQPGPGEQYF.

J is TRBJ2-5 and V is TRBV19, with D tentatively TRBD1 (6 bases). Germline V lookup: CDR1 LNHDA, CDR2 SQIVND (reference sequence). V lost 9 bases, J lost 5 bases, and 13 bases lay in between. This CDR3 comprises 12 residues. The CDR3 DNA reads TGTGCCAGCAGGGGCCTTGGGGAGACCCAGTACTTC. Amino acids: CASRGLGETQYF.

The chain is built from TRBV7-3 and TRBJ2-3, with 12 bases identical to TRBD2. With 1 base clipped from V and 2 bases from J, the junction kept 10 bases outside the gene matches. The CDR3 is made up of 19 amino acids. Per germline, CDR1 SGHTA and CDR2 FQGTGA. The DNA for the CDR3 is TGTGCCAGCAGCTTAAGGCCTAGCGGGAGGGCCTTTCTCACAGATACGCAGTATTTT. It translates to CASSLRPSGRAFLTDTQYF. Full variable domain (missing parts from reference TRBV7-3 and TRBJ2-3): GAGVSQTPSNKVTEKGKYVELRCDPISGHTALYWYRQSLGQGPEFLIYFQGTGAADDSGLPNDRFFAVRPEGSVSTLKIQRTERGDSAVYLCASSLRPSGRAFLTDTQYFGPGTRLTVL.